This entry lists 30 T cell receptor beta chains sequenced from one sample in a study of control samples from healthy donors and cancer patients. The table came from immunoSEQ multiplex PCR; TCRdb's copy has only in-frame clones and leaves some out. This sample has about 120,000 clones, with roughly 90% found just once. Sequences were obtained from blood. The receptors derive from a middle-aged man in good health.

The rearrangement links TRBV29-1 to TRBJ2-4; D call uncertain. The V end lost 7 bases, the J end lost 6 bases, and 10 bases lay between the germline ends. Germline V gene sequence: CDR1 SQVTM, CDR2 ANQGSEA. The CDR3 extends over 11 amino acids. The CDR3 region has the DNA TGCAGCGCCGAACGGCTAAACATTCAGTACTTC. Protein: CSAERLNIQYF.

The chain couples TRBV20-1 to TRBJ1-2, with TRBD1 matching 7 bases. The V and J ends lost 7 bases and 3 bases, in that order; junction bases with no gene match: 2. The CDR3 spans 11 residues. Germline CDR1 is DFQATT and CDR2 is SNEGSKA (reference sequence). The CDR3 protein is CSGTGDYGYTF. CDR3 DNA: TGCAGTGGAACAGGGGACTATGGCTACACCTTC.

The chain carries TRBV9 and TRBJ2-5; the D gene is possibly TRBD2 (5 bases). There are 15 residues in the CDR3. Trimming removed 0 bases at V and 5 bases at J, with 14 bases between. Germline lookup yields CDR1 SGDLS and CDR2 YYNGEE. This CDR3 is CASSVGTSGWETQYF. For the CDR3, the DNA is TGTGCCAGCAGCGTAGGCACCAGCGGTTGGGAGACCCAGTACTTC.

This clone is a singleton in its sample. V usage is TRBV5-1 and J usage is TRBJ1-1; D gene ambiguous. Germline V gene sequence: CDR1 SGHRS, CDR2 YFSETQ. The CDR3 contains 14 residues. V lost 1 base and J lost 0, with 7 bases in between. This chain's CDR3 is CASSLSEVNTEAFF. In DNA form, the CDR3 reads TGCGCCAGCAGCTTGTCAGAGGTGAACACTGAAGCTTTCTTT.

This clone was found a few times. The chain joins TRBV3-1 (or the pseudogene TRBV3-2) to TRBJ2-7; a weak D match, TRBD2 (6 bases). The CDR3 sequence is 14 residues long. Germline V gene lookup returns CDR1 LGHDT and CDR2 YNNKEL (reference sequence). V lost 4 bases and J 4 bases, leaving 14 bases between the germline ends. The CDR3 nucleotides are TGTGCCAGCAGCCTTACGGAGGGGAGGTACGAGCAGTACTTC. Protein product: CASSLTEGRYEQYF.

The V gene is TRBV30, the J gene TRBJ1-1; 10 nucleotides align to TRBD1. The CDR3 has 18 residues. Trimming cost V 7 bases and J 1 base; bases outside gene matches: 18. Germline values: CDR1 GTSNPN, CDR2 SVGIG (reference sequence). The CDR3 protein is CASLIRDRGSSGNTEAFF. The CDR3 region has the DNA TGTGCCTCCCTCATCCGGGACAGGGGTTCATCGGGGAACACTGAAGCTTTCTTT.

The chain employs TRBV7-9 and TRBJ2-1; 7 bases are shared with TRBD2. Losses at the gene ends were 5 bases for V and 8 bases for J; bases not matched to a gene: 12. CDR3 length: 15 amino acids. From germline, CDR1 is SEHNR and CDR2 FQNEAQ (reference sequence). The CDR3 spells CASSPPQRRGYEQFF. CDR3 in DNA: TGTGCCAGCAGCCCTCCGCAAAGGCGGGGGTATGAGCAGTTCTTC.

This sequence joins TRBV5-1 and TRBJ2-2, with D unresolved. The CDR3 length is 15 residues. V was shortened by 5 bases and J by 1 base, with 12 bases between the two germline ends. Germline V gives CDR1 SGHRS, CDR2 YFSETQ. The CDR3, as DNA: TGCGCCAGCAGGCAAAGTCCAGAGAACACCGGGGAGCTGTTTTTT. Its translation is CASRQSPENTGELFF.

This chain connects TRBV4-2 to TRBJ2-7, with 7 bases fitting TRBD2. Germline CDR1 is LGHNA and CDR2 is YNFKEQ. The CDR3 loop spans 15 amino acids. J was trimmed by 3 bases and V by 0 bases; bases with no gene match: 5. DNA for the CDR3: TGTGCCAGCAGCCAAGATATTGGCGGGAGCTACGAGCAGTACTTC. This gives the protein CASSQDIGGSYEQYF.

About this clone itself: The sample holds other DNA sequences that translate to the same CDR3. The genes are TRBV29-1 and TRBJ1-1; D might be TRBD1 (6 bases). V was shortened by 5 bases and J by 4 bases, with 8 bases between the two germline ends. CDR3 length: 11 residues. Per the germline V gene, CDR1 is SQVTM and CDR2 is ANQGSEA. The CDR3 loop reads CSVLGGTEAFF. The CDR3 DNA is TGCAGCGTTTTAGGGGGCACTGAAGCTTTCTTT.

In the case of this clone: The identical CDR3 is also encoded by other nucleotide sequences in the sample. This chain uses TRBV7-2 with TRBJ1-5, with D uncertain. Trimming took off 5 bases at V and 0 bases at J, with 8 bases between the two ends. The length of the CDR3 is 14 residues. CDR1 is SGHTA, CDR2 FQGNSA, per germline. The CDR3 loop is CASSPPGSNQPQHF. The CDR3 DNA sequence: TGTGCCAGCAGCCCCCCAGGTAGCAATCAGCCCCAGCATTTT.

CDR3 nucleotide sequence: TGTGCCACCAGTAACAGGCTGGGGAATGAGCAGTTCTTC. It yields the protein CATSNRLGNEQFF. J is TRBJ2-1 and V is TRBV24-1; possibly TRBD1 for D (5 bases). The germline V gene has CDR1 KGHDR and CDR2 SFDVKD. This CDR3 region has 13 residues. Trimming pared 6 bases from V and 7 bases from J, leaving 12 bases between.

This clone appeared a single time. The V call is TRBV2, the J call TRBJ2-7, with 7 bases matching TRBD1. Losses at the gene ends were 0 bases for V and 5 bases for J; bases not matched to a gene: 7. The CDR3 runs to 15 residues. CDR1 SNHLY and CDR2 FYNNEI come from the germline V gene. CDR3 protein: CASSEAKTGIDEQYF. In nucleotides, the CDR3 is TGTGCCAGCAGTGAAGCTAAGACAGGGATTGACGAGCAGTACTTC.

The chain employs TRBV9 and TRBJ2-3; D not resolved. Germline lookup yields CDR1 SGDLS and CDR2 YYNGEE. V was trimmed by 3 bases and J by 2 bases, leaving 10 bases between them. This CDR3 comprises 14 residues. The CDR3 DNA follows: TGTGCCAGCAGCGCACCTGAAACCACAGATACGCAGTATTTT. Amino acids: CASSAPETTDTQYF.

This chain connects TRBV7-9 to TRBJ2-3; weak D call: TRBD2 (5 bases). The CDR3 is 16 residues long. Trimming stripped 8 bases from V and 1 base from J, with 19 bases between. Germline CDR1 SEHNR, CDR2 FQNEAQ (reference sequence). CDR3 in DNA: TGTGCCAGCGCGGTCTCGGGGAGTGTCCGCACAGATACGCAGTATTTT. Translation gives CASAVSGSVRTDTQYF.

This chain connects TRBV6-5 to TRBJ1-1, with D unclear. The CDR3 runs 14 residues. The germline V gene encodes CDR1 MNHEY and CDR2 SVGAGI. Trimming pared 7 bases from V and 1 base from J, leaving 13 bases between. The CDR3 sequence is CASTYFGENTEAFF. CDR3 bases: TGTGCCAGCACCTACTTTGGCGAGAACACTGAAGCTTTCTTT.

Concerning this clone: Different DNA sequences within this sample yield the same CDR3. This rearrangement joins TRBV2 to TRBJ1-1; maybe TRBD1 (5 bases). V shed 8 bases and J shed 1 base, with 8 bases lying between them. CDR1 is SNHLY, CDR2 FYNNEI, per germline. The CDR3 length is 12 residues. This CDR3 reads CASLQGNTEAFF. CDR3 bases: TGTGCCAGCTTGCAGGGGAACACTGAAGCTTTCTTT.

The chain carries TRBV10-3 and TRBJ2-2; tentative D call: TRBD2 (6 bases). CDR3 length: 16 residues. Trimming stripped 4 bases from V and 7 bases from J, with 19 bases between. Per the germline V gene, CDR1 is ENHRY and CDR2 is SYGVKD. For the CDR3, the DNA is TGTGCCATCAGTGCGGTTTTTGGGGGAGCGGGCGGGGAGCTGTTTTTT. As protein: CAISAVFGGAGGELFF.

The V gene is TRBV15, the J gene TRBJ2-7; D tentatively fits TRBD1 or TRBD2 (5 bases each). The V and J ends lost 0 bases and 6 bases respectively, with 15 bases between them. The CDR3 loop spans 15 amino acids. CDR1 is LNHNV and CDR2 is YYDKDF in the germline V gene (reference sequence). The CDR3 coding sequence is TGTGCCACCAGCAGAGATGTCGAGGGGCCGGGCGAGCAGTACTTC. This gives the protein CATSRDVEGPGEQYF. Full variable domain (remainder filled in from reference TRBV15 and TRBJ2-7): DAMVIQNPRYQVTQFGKPVTLSCSQTLNHNVMYWYQQKSSQAPKLLFHYYDKDFNNEADTPDNFQSRRPNTSFCFLDIRSPGLGDTAMYLCATSRDVEGPGEQYFGPGTRLTVT.

V gene TRBV12-3 or TRBV12-4 combines with J gene TRBJ1-2; D is possibly TRBD1 (5 bases). The V end was cut by 6 bases, the J end by 9 bases, with 11 bases between. The CDR3 extends over 11 amino acids. The CDR3 sequence is CASSIDSSYTF. DNA of the CDR3: TGTGCCAGCAGCATTGACAGCAGCTACACCTTC.

The chain has TRBV6-4 and TRBJ2-3; 16 bases fit TRBD2. Germline CDR1 is MRHNA and CDR2 is SNTAGT. Germline trimming cut 4 bases from V and 10 bases from J; bases unmatched to any gene: 2. The CDR3 extends over 14 amino acids. The CDR3 sequence is CASSAGTSGGAQYF. As DNA, the CDR3 is TGTGCCAGCAGTGCCGGGACTAGCGGGGGGGCGCAGTATTTT.

This clone showed up just once. The V and J genes are TRBV2 and TRBJ1-1; possible D gene TRBD1, 5 bases. The germline V and J ends were trimmed by 4 bases and 2 bases, with 8 bases remaining between them. The germline V gene has CDR1 SNHLY and CDR2 FYNNEI. The CDR3 loop spans 13 amino acids. DNA of the CDR3: TGTGCCAGCAGTGGGCAGGGTAACACTGAAGCTTTCTTT. Amino acid sequence: CASSGQGNTEAFF. Supplemented by reference TRBV2 and TRBJ1-1, the full variable domain reads EPEVTQTPSHQVTQMGQEVILRCVPISNHLYFYWYRQILGQKVEFLVSFYNNEISEKSEIFDDQFSVERPDGSNFTLKIRSTKLEDSAMYFCASSGQGNTEAFFGQGTRLTVV.

This sequence joins TRBV5-6 and TRBJ2-1; TRBD2 agrees at 7 bases. Losses at the gene ends were 2 bases for V and 9 bases for J; bases not matched to a gene: 11. The CDR3 sequence is 15 residues long. Germline loops: CDR1 SGHDT, CDR2 YYEEEE. The CDR3 region is CASSFGGTNSFEQFF. Written as DNA, the CDR3 is TGTGCCAGCAGCTTCGGGGGGACTAATTCTTTTGAGCAGTTCTTC.

This sequence joins TRBV12-5 and TRBJ2-5; 8 bases map to TRBD2. The CDR3 is 13 amino acids. Germline V gene data show CDR1 as LGHNT and CDR2 as FRNRAP. With 5 bases clipped from V and 5 bases from J, the junction kept 4 bases outside the gene matches. In DNA, the CDR3 is TGTGCTAGTGGTCCGGGACTAGTGGAGACCCAGTACTTC. Translated: CASGPGLVETQYF. Variable domain in full (rest from reference TRBV12-5 and TRBJ2-5): DARVTQTPRHKVTEMGQEVTMRCQPILGHNTVFWYRQTMMQGLELLAYFRNRAPLDDSGMPKDRFSAEMPDATLATLKIQPSEPRDSAVYFCASGPGLVETQYFGPGTRLLVL.

The J gene is TRBJ2-5, the V gene TRBV10-2; 16 bases are shared with TRBD2. J gave up 4 bases and V 4 bases, and 6 bases lay outside the gene matches. The CDR3 runs to 17 residues. Germline V gives CDR1 WSHSY, CDR2 SAAADI. The CDR3 DNA reads TGCGCCAGCAGTGTAGGGACTAGCGGGGGGGCTGTAGAGACCCAGTACTTC. Its protein is CASSVGTSGGAVETQYF.

J is TRBJ2-1 and V is TRBV11-3; TRBD2 matches at 8 bases. V lost 5 bases to trimming and J lost 2 bases; unmatched junction nucleotides: 8. The CDR3 runs 16 residues. CDR1 is SGHNT, CDR2 YENEEA, per germline. CDR3 sequence reads: CASSPGTRAPYNEQFF. The CDR3 DNA sequence: TGTGCCAGCAGCCCCGGGACTAGAGCACCCTACAATGAGCAGTTCTTC.

The V and J genes are TRBV5-5 and TRBJ2-7, with 8 bases fitting TRBD2. CDR3 length: 14 amino acids. Unmatched junction bases numbered 6, after V lost 4 bases and J lost 3 bases. Germline V gene lookup returns CDR1 SGHKS and CDR2 YYEKEE (reference sequence). The CDR3 loop is CASSPGGGDYEQYF. In DNA form, the CDR3 reads TGTGCCAGCAGCCCCGGGGGGGGCGACTACGAGCAGTACTTC.

V gene TRBV11-2 combines with J gene TRBJ1-2, with unresolved D. Trimming stripped 0 bases from V and 4 bases from J, with 0 bases between. Germline assignment: CDR1 SGHAT and CDR2 FQNNGV. CDR3 length: 11 residues. The CDR3 here is CASSLDYGYTF. The DNA of the CDR3 is TGTGCCAGCAGCTTAGACTATGGCTACACCTTC. The full variable domain, completed using reference TRBV11-2 and TRBJ1-2, is EAGVAQSPRYKIIEKRQSVAFWCNPISGHATLYWYQQILGQGPKLLIQFQNNGVVDDSQLPKDRFSAERLKGVDSTLKIQPAKLEDSAVYLCASSLDYGYTFGSGTRLTVV.

The chain links TRBV5-1 to TRBJ2-5; D call uncertain. This CDR3 is built from 14 residues. Trimming took off 2 bases at V and 3 bases at J, with 11 bases between the two ends. Germline lookup yields CDR1 SGHRS and CDR2 YFSETQ. CDR3: CASSFGQYEETQYF. CDR3 nucleotides: TGCGCCAGCAGCTTTGGGCAGTACGAAGAGACCCAGTACTTC. Full variable domain (missing parts from reference TRBV5-1 and TRBJ2-5): KAGVTQTPRYLIKTRGQQVTLSCSPISGHRSVSWYQQTPGQGLQFLFEYFSETQRNKGNFPGRFSGRQFSNSRSEMNVSTLELGDSALYLCASSFGQYEETQYFGPGTRLLVL.

The chain couples TRBV3-1 (or the pseudogene TRBV3-2) to TRBJ2-7; D is ambiguous. Deletions cut 0 bases from V and 0 bases from J, with 12 bases between. The CDR3 is made up of 16 amino acids. Germline V gives CDR1 LGHDT, CDR2 YNNKEL (reference sequence). CDR3 sequence: CASSQEASGNSYEQYF. For the CDR3, the DNA is TGTGCCAGCAGCCAAGAGGCATCCGGAAACTCCTACGAGCAGTACTTC.